Each of the 9 T cell receptor beta chains below was sequenced from the same sample in a study of HIV-infected patients and healthy controls. All unsorted peripheral T cells were captured because whole blood was used without fractionation. About 540 ng RNA was reverse transcribed with alpha and beta constant-region primers. Each of the alpha and beta chains got its own library through chain-specific third strand synthesis with indices. TCRdb processed the 5' RACE reads anew with MiXCR; each CDR3 protein has one entry. The top ten hold under 3.5% of the sample, which has about 11,000 distinct CDR3 sequences, about 5.1% seen once. Sequenced input: blood. The receptor source for this set is an adult in good health.

This clonotype is deemed medium-sized (0.01 to 0.1%). The rearrangement joins TRBV9 to TRBJ2-1; 8 bases align to TRBD2. The CDR3 spans 15 residues. V was clipped by 3 bases and J by 8 bases; unmatched bases: 10. Germline lookup yields CDR1 SGDLS and CDR2 YYNGEE. The CDR3 DNA sequence: TGTGCCAGCAGCGAGGGTCACGGGGGGGCACATGAGCAGTTCTTC. Protein product: CASSEGHGGAHEQFF. The whole variable domain, remainder taken from reference TRBV9 and TRBJ2-1, is DSGVTQTPKHLITATGQRVTLRCSPRSGDLSVYWYQQSLDQGLQFLIQYYNGEERAKGNILERFSAQQFPDLHSELNLSSLELGDSALYFCASSEGHGGAHEQFFGPGTRLTVL.

This clonotype is labeled as medium-sized. The J gene is TRBJ2-6, the V gene TRBV7-9; D remains ambiguous. CDR1 is SEHNR and CDR2 is FQNEAQ in the germline V gene (reference sequence). Trimming took 0 bases from V and 0 from J, leaving 12 bases between them. This CDR3 spans 18 amino acids. CDR3: CASSLAPRFSSGANVLTF. In DNA form, the CDR3 reads TGTGCCAGCAGCTTAGCGCCCAGGTTTAGCTCTGGGGCCAACGTCCTGACTTTC.

Judged by abundance, this clonotype is medium-sized (0.01 to 0.1%). The J gene is TRBJ2-3, the V gene TRBV6-5, with 8 bases matching TRBD2. In germline, CDR1 is MNHEY, CDR2 SVGAGI. The J segment lost 3 bases and the V segment lost 7 bases, leaving 6 bases of the junction unmatched. CDR3 length: 14 residues. The CDR3 is CASTQRGGTDTQYF. The DNA for the CDR3 is TGTGCCAGCACCCAACGCGGGGGGACAGATACGCAGTATTTT.

This clonotype was detected many times. The CDR3 DNA reads TGTGCCAGCAGCCTGAGGACAGCGGGGGCCAACGTCCTGACTTTC. The encoded protein is CASSLRTAGANVLTF. The V and J genes are TRBV7-9 and TRBJ2-6; the D gene is possibly TRBD1 (6 bases). In germline, CDR1 is SEHNR, CDR2 FQNEAQ (reference sequence). CDR3 length equals 15 residues. Deletions cut 5 bases from V and 4 bases from J, with 12 bases between.

There are many counts of this clonotype. Written as DNA, the CDR3 is TGTGCCAGCAGCACACGCGGGGATACGCAGTATTTT. It yields the protein CASSTRGDTQYF. This sequence joins TRBV3-1 and TRBJ2-3; a weak D match, TRBD2 (5 bases). Germline loops: CDR1 LGHDT, CDR2 YNNKEL (reference sequence). The CDR3 has 12 residues. V lost 5 bases and J lost 6, with 9 bases in between.

V and J are TRBV6-5 and TRBJ1-2; D might be TRBD1 (6 bases). Germline V gene sequence: CDR1 MNHEY, CDR2 SVGAGI. Deletions cut 6 bases from V and 2 bases from J, with 10 bases between. The CDR3 is 13 amino acids. CDR3 DNA: TGTGCCAGCAGAGCGGGGACAAACTATGGCTACACCTTC. Translated, it gives CASRAGTNYGYTF.

V and J are TRBV3-1 and TRBJ2-7; no definite D call. This CDR3 is 15 amino acids long. Germline CDR1 LGHDT, CDR2 YNNKEL (reference sequence). With 4 bases removed from V and 4 bases from J, the gap between germline ends came to 17 bases. CDR3 sequence: CASSLAGRTDYEQYF. CDR3 nucleotide sequence: TGTGCCAGCAGCCTCGCTGGCAGGACCGATTACGAGCAGTACTTC.

J is TRBJ2-4 and V is TRBV30; D might be TRBD2 (6 bases). In germline, CDR1 is GTSNPN, CDR2 SVGIG (reference sequence). The CDR3 is 15 amino acids. V was trimmed by 5 bases and J by 0 bases, leaving 14 bases between them. CDR3 coding DNA: TGTGCCTGGGCCGGGGGTGTCGGAGCCAAAAACATTCAGTACTTC. As protein: CAWAGGVGAKNIQYF.

This clonotype was seen repeatedly, ten times or more. The chain uses TRBV5-1 and TRBJ2-5; TRBD2 is a possible D gene (6 bases). Trimming pared 3 bases from V and 4 bases from J, leaving 13 bases between. Germline V gene lookup returns CDR1 SGHRS and CDR2 YFSETQ. The CDR3 has 14 residues. The CDR3 bases are TGCGCCAGCAGCTCGGGAGTGACGGGAGAGACCCAGTACTTC. Its protein is CASSSGVTGETQYF.